This T cell receptor beta chain was identified during a study of T-cell memory formation after mild COVID-19. Across the whole study: TCR clusters mostly belonged to single donors.

The 5'RACE method, run with constant-segment primers, produced TCR alpha and TCR beta cDNA libraries (carrying sample barcodes and UMIs). In TCRdb, the 5' RACE reads were re-called with MiXCR into one record per CDR3 protein. Of some 190,000 distinct CDR3 sequences in the sample, around 16% were seen once. Study-wide results and limits: The CD4+ clones that contracted clustered mainly within CM and EM, and the CD8+ clones concentrated in EMRA.

As for this clonotype: What it recognizes is unknown.

Per the germline V gene, CDR1 is SQVTM and CDR2 is ANQGSEA. The CDR3 length is 12 residues. Between the trimmed V and J ends, which lost 6 bases and 2 bases, there was a span of 10 bases. This receptor was identified in an adult woman who had mild COVID-19 (a few samples of this study predate the infection). Cell type and time point are not known. Sequencing was carried out using PBMCs or a T cell subset sorted from them (not recorded which). The gene calls are TRBV29-1 and TRBJ1-2; D might be TRBD1 (6 bases). CDR3: CSVLGQNYGYTF. For the CDR3, the DNA is TGCAGCGTCCTCGGACAGAACTATGGCTACACCTTC.